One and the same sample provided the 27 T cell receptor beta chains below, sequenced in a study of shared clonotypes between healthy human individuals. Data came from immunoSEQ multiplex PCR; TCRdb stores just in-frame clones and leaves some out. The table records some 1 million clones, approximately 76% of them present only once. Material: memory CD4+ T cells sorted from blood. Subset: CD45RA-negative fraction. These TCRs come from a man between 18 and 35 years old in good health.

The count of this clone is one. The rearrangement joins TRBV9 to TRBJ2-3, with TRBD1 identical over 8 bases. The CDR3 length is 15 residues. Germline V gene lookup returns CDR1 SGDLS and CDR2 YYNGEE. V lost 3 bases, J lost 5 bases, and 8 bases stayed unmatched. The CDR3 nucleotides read TGTGCCAGCAGCGGCAGGGGGCGCAAAGGAGATACGCAGTATTTT. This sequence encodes CASSGRGRKGDTQYF.

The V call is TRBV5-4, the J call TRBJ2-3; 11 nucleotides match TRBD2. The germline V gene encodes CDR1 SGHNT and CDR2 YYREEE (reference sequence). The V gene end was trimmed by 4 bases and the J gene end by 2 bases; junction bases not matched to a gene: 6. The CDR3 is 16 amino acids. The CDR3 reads CASSAPTSGNTDTQYF. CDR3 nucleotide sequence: TGTGCCAGCAGCGCACCGACTAGCGGGAACACAGATACGCAGTATTTT.

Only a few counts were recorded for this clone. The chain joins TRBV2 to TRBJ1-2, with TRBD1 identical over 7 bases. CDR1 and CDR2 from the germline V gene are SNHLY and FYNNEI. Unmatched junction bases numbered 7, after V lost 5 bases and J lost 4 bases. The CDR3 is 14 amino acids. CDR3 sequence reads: CASSRDSPLYGYTF. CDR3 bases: TGTGCCAGCAGTAGGGACAGTCCCCTCTATGGCTACACCTTC.

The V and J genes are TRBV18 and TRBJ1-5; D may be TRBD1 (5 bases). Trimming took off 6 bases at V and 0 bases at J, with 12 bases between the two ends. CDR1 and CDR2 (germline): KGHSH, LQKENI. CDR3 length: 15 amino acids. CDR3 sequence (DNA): TGTGCCAGCTCGCTAAACCAGGGTAGCAATCAGCCCCAGCATTTT. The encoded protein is CASSLNQGSNQPQHF.

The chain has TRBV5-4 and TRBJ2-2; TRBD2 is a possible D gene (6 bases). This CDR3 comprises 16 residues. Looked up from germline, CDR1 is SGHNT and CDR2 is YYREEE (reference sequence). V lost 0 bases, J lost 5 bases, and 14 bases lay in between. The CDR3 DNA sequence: TGTGCCAGCAGCTTGGATAGCGGAGGCTGGACCGGGGAGCTGTTTTTT. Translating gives CASSLDSGGWTGELFF.

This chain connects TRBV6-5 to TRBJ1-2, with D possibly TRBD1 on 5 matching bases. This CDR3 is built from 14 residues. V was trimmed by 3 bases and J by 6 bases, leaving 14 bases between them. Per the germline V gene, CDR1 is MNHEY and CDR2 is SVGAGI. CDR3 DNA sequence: TGTGCCAGCAGTTATAATCGAGGGGTTAATGGCTACACCTTC. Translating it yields CASSYNRGVNGYTF.

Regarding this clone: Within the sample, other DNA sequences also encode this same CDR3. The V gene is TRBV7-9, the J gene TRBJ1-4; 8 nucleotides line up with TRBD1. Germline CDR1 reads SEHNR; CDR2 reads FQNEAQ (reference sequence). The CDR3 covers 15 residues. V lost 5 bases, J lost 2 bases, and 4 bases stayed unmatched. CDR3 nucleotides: TGTGCCAGCAGCCTCGACAGGGGCACTAATGAAAAACTGTTTTTT. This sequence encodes CASSLDRGTNEKLFF.

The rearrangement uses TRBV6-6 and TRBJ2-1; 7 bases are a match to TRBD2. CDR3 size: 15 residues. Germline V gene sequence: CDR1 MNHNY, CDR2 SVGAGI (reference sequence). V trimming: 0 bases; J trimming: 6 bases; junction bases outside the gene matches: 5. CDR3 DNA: TGTGCCAGCAGTTACTCAAGGACTAGAGGCAATGAGCAGTTCTTC. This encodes CASSYSRTRGNEQFF.

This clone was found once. CDR3 loop: CATSRDLSSPLHF. CDR3 DNA: TGTGCCACCAGCAGAGATCTGAGTTCACCCCTCCACTTT. The chain combines TRBV15 with TRBJ1-6; D gene ambiguous. V gave up 0 bases and J gave up 9 bases, with 6 bases separating them. The germline CDR1 and CDR2 sequences are LNHNV and YYDKDF (reference sequence). The CDR3 is 13 amino acids.

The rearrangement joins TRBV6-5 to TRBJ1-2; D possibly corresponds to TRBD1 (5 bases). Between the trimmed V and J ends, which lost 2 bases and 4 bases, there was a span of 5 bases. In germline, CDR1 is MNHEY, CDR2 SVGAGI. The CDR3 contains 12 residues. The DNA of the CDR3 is TGTGCCAGCAGTTACGGGGGCTATGGCTACACCTTC. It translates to CASSYGGYGYTF.

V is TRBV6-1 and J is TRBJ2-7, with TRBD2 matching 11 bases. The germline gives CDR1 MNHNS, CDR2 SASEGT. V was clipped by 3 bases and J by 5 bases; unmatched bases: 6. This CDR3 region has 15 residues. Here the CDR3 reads CASSDPGLAVDEQYF. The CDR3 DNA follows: TGTGCCAGCAGTGACCCGGGACTAGCGGTAGACGAGCAGTACTTC.

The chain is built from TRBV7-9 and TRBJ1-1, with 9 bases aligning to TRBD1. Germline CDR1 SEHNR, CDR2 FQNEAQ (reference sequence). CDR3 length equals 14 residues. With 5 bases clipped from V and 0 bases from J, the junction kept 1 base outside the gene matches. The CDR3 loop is CASSRTGVNTEAFF. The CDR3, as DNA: TGTGCCAGCAGCAGGACAGGGGTGAACACTGAAGCTTTCTTT.

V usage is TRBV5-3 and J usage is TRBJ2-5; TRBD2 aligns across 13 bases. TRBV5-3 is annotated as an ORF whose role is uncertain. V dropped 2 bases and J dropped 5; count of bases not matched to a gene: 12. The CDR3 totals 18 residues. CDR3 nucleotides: TGTGCCAGAAGCTTAAGGACTAGCGGGAGTCTCAATGAGGAGACCCAGTACTTC. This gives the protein CARSLRTSGSLNEETQYF.

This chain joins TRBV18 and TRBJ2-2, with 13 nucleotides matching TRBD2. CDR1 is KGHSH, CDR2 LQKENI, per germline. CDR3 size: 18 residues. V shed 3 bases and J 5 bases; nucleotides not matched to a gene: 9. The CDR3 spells CASSPYRTSGRRTGELFF. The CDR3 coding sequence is TGTGCCAGCTCACCGTATCGGACTAGCGGGAGACGAACCGGGGAGCTGTTTTTT.

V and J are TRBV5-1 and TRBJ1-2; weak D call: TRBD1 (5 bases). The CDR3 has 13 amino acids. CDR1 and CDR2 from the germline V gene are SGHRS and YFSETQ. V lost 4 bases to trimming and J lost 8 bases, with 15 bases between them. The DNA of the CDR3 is TGCGCCAGCAGCGGGACGGCCCCCGAGGGCTACACCTTC. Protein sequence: CASSGTAPEGYTF.

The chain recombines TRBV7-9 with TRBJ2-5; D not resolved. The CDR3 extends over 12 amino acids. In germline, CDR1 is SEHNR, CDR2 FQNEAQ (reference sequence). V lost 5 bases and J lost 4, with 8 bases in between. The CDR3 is CASSLHGETQYF. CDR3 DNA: TGTGCCAGCAGCCTCCATGGAGAGACCCAGTACTTC.

The CDR3 spells CASSKGDKPHNEQFF. CDR3 DNA sequence: TGTGCCAGCAGCAAGGGGGACAAACCTCACAATGAGCAGTTCTTC. The chain has TRBV11-2 and TRBJ2-1, with a tentative D call TRBD1 (6 bases). The V and J ends lost 5 bases and 5 bases respectively, with 16 bases between them. CDR1 SGHAT and CDR2 FQNNGV come from the germline V gene. The CDR3 totals 15 residues.

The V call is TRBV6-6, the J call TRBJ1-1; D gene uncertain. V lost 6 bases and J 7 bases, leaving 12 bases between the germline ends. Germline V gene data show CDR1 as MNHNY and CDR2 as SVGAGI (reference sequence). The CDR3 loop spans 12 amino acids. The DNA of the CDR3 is TGTGCCAGCAGAACCAGACAAGTTGAAGCTTTCTTT. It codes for CASRTRQVEAFF.

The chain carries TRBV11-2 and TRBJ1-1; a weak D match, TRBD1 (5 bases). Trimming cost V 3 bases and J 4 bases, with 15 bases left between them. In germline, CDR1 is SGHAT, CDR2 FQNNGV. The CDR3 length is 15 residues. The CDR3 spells CASSLGVGISTEAFF. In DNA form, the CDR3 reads TGTGCCAGCAGCTTGGGGGTCGGGATAAGCACTGAAGCTTTCTTT.

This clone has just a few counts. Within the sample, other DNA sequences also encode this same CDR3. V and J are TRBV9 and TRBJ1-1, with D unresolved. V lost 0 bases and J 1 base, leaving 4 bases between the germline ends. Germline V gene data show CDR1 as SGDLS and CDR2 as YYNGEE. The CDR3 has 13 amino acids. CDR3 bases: TGTGCCAGCAGCGTAGACCAGAACACTGAAGCTTTCTTT. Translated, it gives CASSVDQNTEAFF. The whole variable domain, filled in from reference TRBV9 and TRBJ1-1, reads DSGVTQTPKHLITATGQRVTLRCSPRSGDLSVYWYQQSLDQGLQFLIQYYNGEERAKGNILERFSAQQFPDLHSELNLSSLELGDSALYFCASSVDQNTEAFFGQGTRLTVV.

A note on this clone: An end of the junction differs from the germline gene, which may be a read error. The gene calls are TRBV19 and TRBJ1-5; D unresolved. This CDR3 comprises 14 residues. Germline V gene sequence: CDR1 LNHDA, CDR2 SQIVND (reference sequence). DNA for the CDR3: TGTGCCTGTAGTGAGGAGCTTTTCTATCAGCCCCAGCATTTT. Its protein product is CACSEELFYQPQHF. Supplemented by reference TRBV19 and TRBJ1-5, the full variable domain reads DGGITQSPKYLFRKEGQNVTLSCEQNLNHDAMYWYRQDPGQGLRLIYYSQIVNDFQKGDIAEGYSVSREKKESFPLTVTSAQKNPTAFYLCACSEELFYQPQHFGDGTRLSIL.

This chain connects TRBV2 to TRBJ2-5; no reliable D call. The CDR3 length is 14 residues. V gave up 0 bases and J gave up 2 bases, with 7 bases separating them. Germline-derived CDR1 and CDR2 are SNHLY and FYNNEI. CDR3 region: CASSEAKQQETQYF. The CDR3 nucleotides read TGTGCCAGCAGTGAAGCGAAACAGCAAGAGACCCAGTACTTC. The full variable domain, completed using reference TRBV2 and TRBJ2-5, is EPEVTQTPSHQVTQMGQEVILRCVPISNHLYFYWYRQILGQKVEFLVSFYNNEISEKSEIFDDQFSVERPDGSNFTLKIRSTKLEDSAMYFCASSEAKQQETQYFGPGTRLLVL.

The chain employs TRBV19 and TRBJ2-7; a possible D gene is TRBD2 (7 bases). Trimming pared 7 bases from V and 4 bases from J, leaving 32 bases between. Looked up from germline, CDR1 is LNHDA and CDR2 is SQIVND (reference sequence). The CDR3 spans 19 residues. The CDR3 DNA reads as TGTGCCAGTACCGAGACTTGGGGAGGGGTGAGCCCGAGGGGGTACGAGCAGTACTTC. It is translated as CASTETWGGVSPRGYEQYF.

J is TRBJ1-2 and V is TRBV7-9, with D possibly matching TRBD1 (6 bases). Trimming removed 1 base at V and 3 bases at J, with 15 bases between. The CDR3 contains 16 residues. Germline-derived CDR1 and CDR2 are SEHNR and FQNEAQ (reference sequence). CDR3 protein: CASSLEIWGPYYGYTF. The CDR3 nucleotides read TGTGCCAGCAGCTTAGAAATTTGGGGGCCCTACTATGGCTACACCTTC.

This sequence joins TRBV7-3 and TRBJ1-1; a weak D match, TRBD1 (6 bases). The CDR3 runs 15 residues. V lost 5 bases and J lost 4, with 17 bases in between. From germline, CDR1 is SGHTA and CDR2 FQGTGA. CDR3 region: CASSPTRDTGTEAFF. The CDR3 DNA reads TGTGCCAGCAGCCCCACCCGGGACACCGGCACTGAAGCTTTCTTT.

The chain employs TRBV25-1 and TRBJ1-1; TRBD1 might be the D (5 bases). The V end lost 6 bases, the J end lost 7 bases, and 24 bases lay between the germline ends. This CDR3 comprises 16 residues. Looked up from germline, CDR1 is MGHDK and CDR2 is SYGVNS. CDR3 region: CASRKILPSGTLEAFF. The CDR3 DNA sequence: TGTGCCAGCAGAAAAATCCTTCCCTCCGGGACCCTTGAAGCTTTCTTT.

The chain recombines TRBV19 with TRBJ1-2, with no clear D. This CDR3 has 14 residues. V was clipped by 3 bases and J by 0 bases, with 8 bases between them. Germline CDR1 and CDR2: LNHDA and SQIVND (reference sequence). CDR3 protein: CASSMYTANYGYTF. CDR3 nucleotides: TGTGCCAGTAGTATGTACACGGCTAACTATGGCTACACCTTC.